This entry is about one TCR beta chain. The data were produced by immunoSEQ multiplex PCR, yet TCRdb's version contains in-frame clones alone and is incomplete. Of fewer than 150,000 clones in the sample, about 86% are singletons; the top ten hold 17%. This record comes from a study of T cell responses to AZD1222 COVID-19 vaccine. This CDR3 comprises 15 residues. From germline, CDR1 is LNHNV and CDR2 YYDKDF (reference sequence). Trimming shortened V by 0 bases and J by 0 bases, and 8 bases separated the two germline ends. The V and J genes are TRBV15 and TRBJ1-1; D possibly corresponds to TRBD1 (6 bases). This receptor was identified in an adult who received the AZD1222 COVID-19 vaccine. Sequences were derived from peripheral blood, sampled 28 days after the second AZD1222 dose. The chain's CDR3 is CATSRESGVNTEAFF. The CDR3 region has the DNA TGTGCCACCAGCAGAGAATCAGGGGTGAACACTGAAGCTTTCTTT.